The present T cell receptor (beta chain) was sequenced within a study of blood T cell repertoires in COVID-19. Study overall: Some COVID-19 samples were acute and others convalescent; all came from the United States, Italy and Spain. Sample material is recorded as cDNA or gDNA derived from T cells, B-cell-depleted T cells, or PBMCs.

Germline V gene data show CDR1 as SGHVS and CDR2 as FNYEAQ. Trimming stripped 1 base from V and 0 bases from J, with 7 bases between. This CDR3 has 15 amino acids. In the study's own analysis: How many nucleated cells were present was estimated from reference gene primer amplification. Only in-frame clones appear in the TCRdb table, and some are missing; sequencing was by immunoSEQ multiplex PCR. V and J calls and clone size are given by that table; D and trimming were obtained from the DNA. The table includes under 130,000 clones, 69% detected once. The TCR was taken from an elderly man with acute or convalescent COVID-19. Sample: peripheral blood. The chain links TRBV7-6 to TRBJ1-5; no firm D call. Here the CDR3 DNA reads TGTGCCAGCAGCTTAGTGGCAGATAGCAATCAGCCCCAGCATTTT. Protein: CASSLVADSNQPQHF.